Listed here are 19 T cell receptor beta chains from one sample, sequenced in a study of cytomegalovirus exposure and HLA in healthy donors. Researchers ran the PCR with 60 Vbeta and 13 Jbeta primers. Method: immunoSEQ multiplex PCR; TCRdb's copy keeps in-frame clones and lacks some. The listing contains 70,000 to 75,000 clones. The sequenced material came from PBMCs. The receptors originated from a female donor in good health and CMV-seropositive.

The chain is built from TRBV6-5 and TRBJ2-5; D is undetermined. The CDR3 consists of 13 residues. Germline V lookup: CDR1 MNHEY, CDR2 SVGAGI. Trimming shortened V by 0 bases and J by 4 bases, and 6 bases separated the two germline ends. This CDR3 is CASSYSRLETQYF. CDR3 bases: TGTGCCAGCAGTTACTCGAGACTAGAGACCCAGTACTTC.

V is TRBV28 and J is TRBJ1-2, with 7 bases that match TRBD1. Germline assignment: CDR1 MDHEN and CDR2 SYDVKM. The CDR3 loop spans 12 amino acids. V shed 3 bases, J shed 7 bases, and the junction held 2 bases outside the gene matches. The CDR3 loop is CASSLAGGGYTF. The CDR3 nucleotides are TGTGCCAGCAGTTTGGCAGGGGGTGGCTACACCTTC.

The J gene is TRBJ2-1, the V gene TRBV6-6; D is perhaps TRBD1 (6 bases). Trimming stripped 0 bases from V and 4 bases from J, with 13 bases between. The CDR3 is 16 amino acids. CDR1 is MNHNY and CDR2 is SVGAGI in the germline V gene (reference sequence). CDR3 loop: CASSYSISGVYNEQFF. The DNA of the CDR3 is TGTGCCAGCAGTTACTCGATCTCAGGGGTTTACAATGAGCAGTTCTTC.

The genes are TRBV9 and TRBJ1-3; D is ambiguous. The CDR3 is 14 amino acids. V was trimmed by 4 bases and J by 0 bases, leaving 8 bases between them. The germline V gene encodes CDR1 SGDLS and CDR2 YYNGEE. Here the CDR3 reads CASSPRDSGNTIYF. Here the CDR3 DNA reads TGTGCCAGCAGCCCAAGAGACTCTGGAAACACCATATATTTT.

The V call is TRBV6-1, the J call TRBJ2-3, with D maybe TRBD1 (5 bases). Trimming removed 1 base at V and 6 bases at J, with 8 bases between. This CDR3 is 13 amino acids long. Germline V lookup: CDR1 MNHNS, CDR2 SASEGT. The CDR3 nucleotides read TGTGCCAGCAGTGAAGGGGGCAGTGATACGCAGTATTTT. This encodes CASSEGGSDTQYF.

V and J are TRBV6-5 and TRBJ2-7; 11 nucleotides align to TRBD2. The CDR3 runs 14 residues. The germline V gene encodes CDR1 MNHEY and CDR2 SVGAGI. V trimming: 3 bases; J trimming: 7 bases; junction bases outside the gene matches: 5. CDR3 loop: CASSYSGRAAEQYF. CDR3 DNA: TGTGCCAGCAGTTATAGCGGGAGGGCCGCAGAGCAGTACTTC.

The CDR3 spells CASMSDRGRTGELFF. CDR3 nucleotide sequence: TGCGCCAGCATGTCGGACAGGGGGCGCACCGGGGAGCTGTTTTTT. J is TRBJ2-2 and V is TRBV5-1, with 11 bases fitting TRBD1. The CDR3 loop spans 15 amino acids. After removal of 6 bases from V and 4 bases from J, the junction contained 5 bases not matched to a gene. Germline lookup yields CDR1 SGHRS and CDR2 YFSETQ.

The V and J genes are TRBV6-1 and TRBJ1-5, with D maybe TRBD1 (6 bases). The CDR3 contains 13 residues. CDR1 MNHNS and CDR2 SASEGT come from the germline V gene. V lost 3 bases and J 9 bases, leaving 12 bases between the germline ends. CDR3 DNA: TGTGCCAGCAGTGATGTGGGGGCAAGGCCCCAGCATTTT. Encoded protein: CASSDVGARPQHF.

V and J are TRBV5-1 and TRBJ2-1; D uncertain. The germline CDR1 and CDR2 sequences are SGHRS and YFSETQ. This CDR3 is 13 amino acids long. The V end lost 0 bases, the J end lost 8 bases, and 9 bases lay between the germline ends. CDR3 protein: CASSLARIDEQFF. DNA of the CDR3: TGCGCCAGCAGCTTGGCCCGTATCGATGAGCAGTTCTTC.

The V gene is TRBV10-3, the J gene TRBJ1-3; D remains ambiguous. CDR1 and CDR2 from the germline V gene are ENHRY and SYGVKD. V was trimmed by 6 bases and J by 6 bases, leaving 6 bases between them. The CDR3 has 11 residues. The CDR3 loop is CAIRSINTIYF. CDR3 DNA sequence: TGTGCCATCAGGTCAATAAACACCATATATTTT.

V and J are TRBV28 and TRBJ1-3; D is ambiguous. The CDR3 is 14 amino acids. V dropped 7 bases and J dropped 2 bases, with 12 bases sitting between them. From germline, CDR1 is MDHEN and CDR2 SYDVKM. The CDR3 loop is CASIRGGTGNTIYF. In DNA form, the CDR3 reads TGTGCCAGCATCCGCGGAGGGACTGGAAACACCATATATTTT. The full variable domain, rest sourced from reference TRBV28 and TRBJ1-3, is DVKVTQSSRYLVKRTGEKVFLECVQDMDHENMFWYRQDPGLGLRLIYFSYDVKMKEKGDIPEGYSVSREKKERFSLILESASTNQTSMYLCASIRGGTGNTIYFGEGSWLTVV.

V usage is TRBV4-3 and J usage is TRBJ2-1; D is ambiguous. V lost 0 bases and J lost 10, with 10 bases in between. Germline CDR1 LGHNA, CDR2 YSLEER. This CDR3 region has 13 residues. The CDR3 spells CASSQELVSEQFF. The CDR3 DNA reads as TGCGCCAGCAGCCAAGAGCTAGTCAGCGAGCAGTTCTTC.

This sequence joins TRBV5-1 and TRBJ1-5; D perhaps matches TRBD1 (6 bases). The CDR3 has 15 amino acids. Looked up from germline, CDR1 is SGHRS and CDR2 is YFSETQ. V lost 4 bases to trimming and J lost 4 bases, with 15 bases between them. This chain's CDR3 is CASSPGDGENQPQHF. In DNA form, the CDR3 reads TGCGCCAGCAGCCCAGGGGACGGAGAGAATCAGCCCCAGCATTTT.

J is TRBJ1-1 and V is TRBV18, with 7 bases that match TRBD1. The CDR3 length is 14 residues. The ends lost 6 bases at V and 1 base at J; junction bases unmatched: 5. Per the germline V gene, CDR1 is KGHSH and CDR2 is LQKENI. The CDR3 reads CASSPTGPNTEAFF. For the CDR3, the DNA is TGTGCCAGCTCCCCGACAGGGCCGAACACTGAAGCTTTCTTT. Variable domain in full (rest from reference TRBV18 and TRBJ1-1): NAGVMQNPRHLVRRRGQEARLRCSPMKGHSHVYWYRQLPEEGLKFMVYLQKENIIDESGMPKERFSAEFPKEGPSILRIQQVVRGDSAAYFCASSPTGPNTEAFFGQGTRLTVV.

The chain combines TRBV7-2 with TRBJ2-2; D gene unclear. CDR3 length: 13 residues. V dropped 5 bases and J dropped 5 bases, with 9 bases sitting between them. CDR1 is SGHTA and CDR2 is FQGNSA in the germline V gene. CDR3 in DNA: TGTGCCAGCAGCCCTCTTGAGACCGGGGAGCTGTTTTTT. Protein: CASSPLETGELFF.

The CDR3 DNA is TGTGCCAGCAGTTCGGGGGGTCCCGGGGAGCTGTTTTTT. This gives the protein CASSSGGPGELFF. The V call is TRBV27, the J call TRBJ2-2; 7 bases align to TRBD2. CDR1 is MNHEY, CDR2 SMNVEV, per germline (reference sequence). Trimming removed 4 bases from V and 6 bases from J; junction bases left unmatched: 2. This CDR3 has 13 residues.

CDR3 in DNA: TGTGCCAGCTTGAGGACATATAGCAATCAGCCCCAGCATTTT. Translating it yields CASLRTYSNQPQHF. The chain combines TRBV28 with TRBJ1-5; D is possibly TRBD1 (5 bases). V gave up 8 bases and J gave up 0 bases, with 11 bases separating them. This CDR3 is built from 14 residues. CDR1 MDHEN and CDR2 SYDVKM come from the germline V gene.

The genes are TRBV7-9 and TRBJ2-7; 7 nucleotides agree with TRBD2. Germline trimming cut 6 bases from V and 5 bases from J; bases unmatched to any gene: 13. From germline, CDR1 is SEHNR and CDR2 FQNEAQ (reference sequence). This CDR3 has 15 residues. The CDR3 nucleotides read TGTGCCAGCAGTCAAACGGGGGGAGGGGTGGACGAGCAGTACTTC. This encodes CASSQTGGGVDEQYF.

The CDR3 bases are TGTGCCAGCTCACCTGAAGGACAGGGGGCAAATTCACCCCTCCACTTT. It is translated as CASSPEGQGANSPLHF. V gene TRBV18 combines with J gene TRBJ1-6, with 11 bases matching TRBD1. The J segment lost 7 bases and the V segment lost 3 bases, leaving 5 bases of the junction unmatched. CDR3 length: 16 amino acids. Germline loops: CDR1 KGHSH, CDR2 LQKENI. The full variable domain, completed using reference TRBV18 and TRBJ1-6, is NAGVMQNPRHLVRRRGQEARLRCSPMKGHSHVYWYRQLPEEGLKFMVYLQKENIIDESGMPKERFSAEFPKEGPSILRIQQVVRGDSAAYFCASSPEGQGANSPLHFGNGTRLTVT.